A selection of T cell receptor beta chains follows, all from one sample in a study of T cell responses to AZD1222 COVID-19 vaccine. The table came from immunoSEQ multiplex PCR; TCRdb's copy has only in-frame clones and leaves some out. The sample lists 60,000 to 70,000 clones; roughly 80% were seen once. The sequencing here drew on peripheral blood, taken on day 0 of AZD1222 vaccination. The source of these receptors is an adult in good health. The CDR3 runs from the conserved cysteine through the conserved F or W. A D gene is named only where the DNA matches it firmly. Size is stated for part of the rows, as once, few or many counts, or as a class when the clone is expanded.

>.|TRBJ1-2|TRBV11-2|.
CASSSIRDGYGYTF
TGTGCCAGCAGCTCGATCAGGGATGGCTATGGCTACACCTTC
>TRBD2|TRBJ2-3|TRBV6-4|large
CASSASGGTDTQYF
TGTGCCAGCAGTGCTAGCGGGGGCACAGATACGCAGTATTTT
>.|TRBJ2-5|TRBV12-3/TRBV12-4|.
CASSLAEQETQYF
TGTGCCAGCAGTCTGGCGGAACAAGAGACCCAGTACTTC
>.|TRBJ1-3|TRBV5-1|.
CASSPRTDNAGNTIYF
TGCGCCAGCAGCCCCAGGACAGATAACGCTGGAAACACCATATATTTT
>TRBD1|TRBJ1-1|TRBV25-1|.
CASSGTGGSGEAFF
TGTGCCAGCAGTGGGACAGGGGGCTCGGGTGAAGCTTTCTTT
>.|TRBJ2-3|TRBV23-1|.
CASSQSLESGTPSTDTQYF
TGCGCCAGCAGTCAATCACTTGAGTCGGGGACCCCTAGCACAGATACGCAGTATTTT
>.|TRBJ2-4|TRBV29-1|.
CSVEDMGLKNIQYF
TGCAGCGTTGAAGATATGGGACTCAAAAACATTCAGTACTTC
>.|TRBJ1-5|TRBV15|.
CATSRDRATSNQPQHF
TGTGCCACCAGCAGAGATCGGGCTACTAGCAATCAGCCCCAGCATTTT
>.|TRBJ1-6|TRBV7-2|.
CASSLPNSPLHF
TGTGCCAGCAGCTTACCCAATTCACCCCTCCACTTT
>.|TRBJ1-4|TRBV28|.
CASSLWDRNEKLFF
TGTGCCAGCAGTTTATGGGACAGAAATGAAAAACTGTTTTTT
>.|TRBJ2-7|TRBV7-2|.
CASSLGGQFQYEQYF
TGTGCCAGCAGCTTAGGAGGACAGTTCCAATACGAGCAGTACTTC
>.|TRBJ1-5|TRBV7-3|once
CASSLTAGQPQHF
TGTGCCAGCAGCTTAACAGCGGGTCAGCCCCAGCATTTT
>.|TRBJ1-4|TRBV30|few
CAWSRPGPRLEKLFF
TGTGCCTGGAGTCGCCCGGGGCCCAGGCTTGAAAAACTGTTTTTT
>.|TRBJ1-1|TRBV7-2|few
CASSLTGTPGLEAFF
TGTGCCAGCAGCTTAACCGGGACCCCGGGGCTAGAAGCTTTCTTT
>TRBD1|TRBJ1-5|TRBV19|.
CASKDEVQGQPQHF
TGTGCCAGTAAAGATGAGGTACAGGGGCAGCCCCAGCATTTT
>TRBD2|TRBJ2-7|TRBV28|.
CASSPSPGASGAPYEQYF
TGTGCCAGCAGTCCCTCCCCCGGGGCCAGCGGGGCCCCCTACGAGCAGTACTTC
>TRBD1|TRBJ1-5|TRBV6-5|.
CATLGTGGDQPQHF
TGTGCCACCTTAGGGACAGGAGGAGATCAGCCCCAGCATTTT
>TRBD1|TRBJ2-3|TRBV29-1|.
CSVDEQGTDTQYF
TGCAGCGTTGACGAACAGGGGACAGATACGCAGTATTTT
>.|TRBJ2-1|TRBV6-6|.
CASRRAYNEQFF
TGTGCCAGCAGGCGAGCTTACAATGAGCAGTTCTTC
>.|TRBJ1-5|TRBV7-9|.
CASSGDDGLVKPQHF
TGTGCCAGCAGCGGGGATGACGGTCTCGTGAAGCCCCAGCATTTT
>.|TRBJ2-5|TRBV9|.
CASSVNPDTGETQYF
TGTGCCAGCAGCGTAAACCCCGACACGGGGGAGACCCAGTACTTC
>TRBD1|TRBJ1-6|TRBV6-1|.
CASSEGQGNSPLHF
TGTGCCAGCAGTGAAGGACAGGGGAATTCACCCCTCCACTTT
>TRBD1|TRBJ1-5|TRBV28|.
CASRSGGVQPQHF
TGTGCCAGCAGATCAGGGGGGGTTCAGCCCCAGCATTTT
>.|TRBJ2-2|TRBV4-1|.
CASSQRGTGGELFF
TGCGCCAGCAGCCAGAGGGGTACAGGCGGGGAGCTGTTTTTT
>.|TRBJ2-1|TRBV16|.
CASSQSGTYNEQFF
TGTGCCAGCAGCCAATCAGGAACCTACAATGAGCAGTTCTTC
>TRBD2|TRBJ2-5|TRBV28|.
CASSTGLAGGAETQYF
TGTGCCAGCAGTACGGGACTAGCGGGGGGGGCTGAGACCCAGTACTTC
>.|TRBJ2-3|TRBV9|once
CASSRRGDPSTDTQYF
TGTGCCAGCAGCCGCAGGGGGGACCCAAGCACAGATACGCAGTATTTT
>TRBD2|TRBJ2-1|TRBV7-9|.
CASSTYTGLAGTPAGDEQFF
TGTGCCAGCAGCACCTACACCGGACTAGCGGGGACCCCGGCCGGCGATGAGCAGTTCTTC
>.|TRBJ2-7|TRBV3-1/TRBV3-2|.
CASSQGRVTYEQYF
TGTGCCAGCAGCCAAGGCAGGGTGACCTACGAGCAGTACTTC
>TRBD1|TRBJ1-6|TRBV4-2|.
CASSRGQEGSPLHF
TGTGCCAGCAGCCGCGGACAGGAAGGGTCACCCCTCCACTTT
>.|TRBJ1-2|TRBV5-1|.
CASSLVEGQLSNYGYTF
TGCGCCAGCAGCTTGGTGGAAGGACAGCTCTCCAACTATGGCTACACCTTC
>.|TRBJ2-5|TRBV7-3|few
CASSLNGGAQETQYF
TGTGCCAGCAGCTTAAACGGGGGAGCTCAAGAGACCCAGTACTTC
>.|TRBJ2-2|TRBV25-1|.
CASSEGRQLPGELFF
TGTGCCAGCAGTGAGGGTAGACAGCTCCCTGGGGAGCTGTTTTTT
>.|TRBJ2-2|TRBV9|few
CASSPGRWGGADTGELFF
TGTGCCAGCAGCCCCGGGAGGTGGGGGGGCGCCGACACCGGGGAGCTGTTTTTT
>.|TRBJ1-4|TRBV2|.
CASSLPQNEKLFF
TGTGCCAGCAGCTTACCCCAAAATGAAAAACTGTTTTTT
>.|TRBJ1-2|TRBV11-3|.
CASSPDRNYGYTF
TGTGCCAGCAGCCCAGACAGGAACTATGGCTACACCTTC
>TRBD2|TRBJ2-3|TRBV7-3|.
CASSFSGLAGDDTQYF
TGTGCCAGCAGTTTTTCTGGACTAGCGGGGGACGATACGCAGTATTTT
>.|TRBJ2-3|TRBV5-1|.
CASSLSSRTRSTDTQYF
TGCGCCAGCAGCCTCTCGAGTAGGACCCGAAGCACAGATACGCAGTATTTT
>.|TRBJ2-5|TRBV27|few
CASSPRDVTRQETQYF
TGTGCCAGCAGTCCCCGGGACGTGACTCGACAAGAGACCCAGTACTTC
>TRBD2|TRBJ2-2|TRBV27|.
CASSNGLAATGELFF
TGTGCCAGCAGTAATGGACTAGCGGCAACCGGGGAGCTGTTTTTT
>.|TRBJ2-1|TRBV12-3/TRBV12-4|.
CASSFWGREEQFF
TGTGCCAGCAGTTTTTGGGGCCGGGAGGAGCAGTTCTTC
>.|TRBJ2-7|TRBV7-9|.
CASSPTGSIYEQYF
TGTGCCAGCAGCCCTACCGGGTCGATCTACGAGCAGTACTTC
>TRBD1|TRBJ1-1|TRBV5-1|.
CASSIEGGAGNTEAFF
TGCGCCAGCAGCATAGAAGGGGGCGCAGGGAACACTGAAGCTTTCTTT
>TRBD1|TRBJ2-7|TRBV6-5|.
CASSYGQGITREQYF
TGTGCCAGCAGTTACGGACAGGGTATAACAAGGGAGCAGTACTTC
>TRBD1|TRBJ1-3|TRBV11-2|.
CASSSGQGELSGNTIYF
TGTGCCAGCAGCTCCGGACAGGGGGAACTCTCTGGAAACACCATATATTTT
>.|TRBJ1-5|TRBV11-2|.
CASSMGVPNQPQHF
TGTGCCAGCAGTATGGGAGTGCCCAATCAGCCCCAGCATTTT
>.|TRBJ2-7|TRBV7-2|.
CASSTGKGGRGDEQYF
TGTGCCAGCAGCACCGGGAAGGGGGGTAGAGGCGACGAGCAGTACTTC
>.|TRBJ1-2|TRBV2|.
CLNPGGGRTDGYTF
TGTCTTAACCCGGGCGGGGGGAGGACGGATGGCTACACCTTC
>TRBD1|TRBJ1-2|TRBV7-2|.
CASSRDSTYGYTF
TGTGCCAGCAGCCGGGACAGCACCTATGGCTACACCTTC
>TRBD1|TRBJ1-2|TRBV5-1|.
CASSPEGAGGYTF
TGCGCCAGCAGCCCTGAGGGGGCAGGGGGCTACACCTTC
>TRBD1|TRBJ2-5|TRBV9|.
CASSMGLMTGKDQETQYF
TGTGCCAGCAGCATGGGTTTAATGACAGGGAAGGACCAAGAGACCCAGTACTTC
>TRBD1|TRBJ1-1|TRBV11-2|few
CASSSSSGTEYKMNTEAFF
TGTGCCAGCAGCTCCTCCTCCGGGACAGAATACAAGATGAACACTGAAGCTTTCTTT
>TRBD1|TRBJ1-2|TRBV9|.
CASSVGPGGNYGYTF
TGTGCCAGCAGCGTGGGTCCAGGGGGCAACTATGGCTACACCTTC